These T cell receptor beta chains were read from a single sample in a study of blood T cells in healthy people across ages. MiXCR was run by TCRdb on the 5' RACE reads, yielding one entry per CDR3 protein. The top ten hold approximately 0.75% of the sample, which has some 1,000,000 distinct CDR3 sequences, almost 25% seen once. These data also formed part of another study, on T cells of mothers and their children.

The material sequenced was blood. Source of these receptors: a girl aged 2 to 9 in good health. The CDR3 runs from the conserved cysteine through the conserved F or W. D genes are given only for firm matches. Some rows mark clone size as missing; the rest say once, few, many or name a class of expanded clone.

>TRBV10-3|.|.|TRBJ2-2
TGTGCCATCAGTGAGTCGAAGTCTAGCACCGGGGAGCTGTTTTTT
CAISESKSSTGELFF
>TRBV6-5|.|few|TRBJ2-7
TGTGCCAGCAGTATGGGACCAAATAACTACGAGCAGTACTTC
CASSMGPNNYEQYF
>TRBV7-9|.|.|TRBJ1-4
TGTGCCAGCAGCTCCTGGGGACAAGAGCCTGAAAAACTGTTTTTT
CASSSWGQEPEKLFF
>TRBV3-1|.|.|TRBJ2-3
TGTGCCAGCAGCCACCCGATGGGGGCCACGGGCACAGATACGCAGTATTTT
CASSHPMGATGTDTQYF
>TRBV4-1|TRBD2|few|TRBJ2-7
TGCGCCAGCAGCGCCCAGGGTTTGAGCGGGAGATGGTCCTACGAGCAGTACTTC
CASSAQGLSGRWSYEQYF
>TRBV5-1|TRBD1|.|TRBJ1-4
TGCGCCAGCAGCCATAGACCGGACAGGGGGCCGGTCGAGGAAAAACTGTTTTTT
CASSHRPDRGPVEEKLFF
>TRBV3-1|.|few|TRBJ2-5
TGTGCCAGCACTCTGCCAGGGGAAGAGACCCAGTACTTC
CASTLPGEETQYF
>TRBV2|TRBD1|.|TRBJ2-1
TGTGCCAGCAGTGAAGCTTATGGGGCAGGGGGAGAGCAGTTCTTC
CASSEAYGAGGEQFF
>TRBV11-1|TRBD2|once|TRBJ2-3
TGTGCCTGCAGCTTACCTTCGACTAGCGGGGGGGCCACAGATACGCAGTATTTT
CACSLPSTSGGATDTQYF
>TRBV2|.|.|TRBJ2-1
TGTGCCAGCAGTGATTCGGGTAAGCAGTTCTTC
CASSDSGKQFF
>TRBV24-1|.|many|TRBJ2-5
TGTGCCACCAGTGATTTTACAGCCCTTCACCAAGAGACCCAGTACTTC
CATSDFTALHQETQYF
>TRBV28|.|.|TRBJ2-7
TGTGCCGGCACCTGGCAGGAAACCTACGAGCAGTACTTC
CAGTWQETYEQYF
>TRBV20-1|.|few|TRBJ1-2
TGCAGTGCTAGAGATGGCGGGGGGGCCACCTATGGCTACACCTTC
CSARDGGGATYGYTF
>TRBV4-1|TRBD1|few|TRBJ1-2
TGCGCCAGCAGCCACGATTTTACGCAGGGGGCAGGCTACACCTTC
CASSHDFTQGAGYTF
>TRBV5-4|.|.|TRBJ1-1
TGTGCCAGCAGCTTGGCTGGACTACCGAACACTGAAGCTTTCTTT
CASSLAGLPNTEAFF
>TRBV7-9|TRBD2|.|TRBJ2-7
TGTGCCAGCAGCTCCCATGCGAGCGGGGGCTACGAGCAGTACTTC
CASSSHASGGYEQYF
>TRBV7-3|TRBD1|.|TRBJ2-7
TGTGCCAGCAGCTTAAGGGGCGGACAGGGTTACGAGCAGTACTTC
CASSLRGGQGYEQYF
>TRBV6-5|.|.|TRBJ2-2
TGTGCCAGCAGTTACGTAGCCGACACCGGGGAGCTGTTTTTT
CASSYVADTGELFF
>TRBV4-1|.|few|TRBJ1-4
TGCGCCAGCGGACCTCGAGGGATCACAACTAATGAAAAACTGTTTTTT
CASGPRGITTNEKLFF
>TRBV12-3/TRBV12-4|.|.|TRBJ1-5
TGTGCCAGCAGTTGGGGAACTGATCAGCCCCAGCATTTT
CASSWGTDQPQHF
>TRBV2|.|few|TRBJ1-4
TGTGCCAGCAGCCCCTACGTTGCAACTAATGAAAAACTGTTTTTT
CASSPYVATNEKLFF
>TRBV7-8|.|few|TRBJ1-6
TGTGCCAGCAGCTTAGAATGGGGCCTAAATTCACCCCTCCACTTT
CASSLEWGLNSPLHF
>TRBV6-2/TRBV6-3|TRBD2|.|TRBJ2-3
TGTGCCAGCAGTCCACTAGCGGGGGTGGGGGATACGCAGTATTTT
CASSPLAGVGDTQYF
>TRBV4-3|.|.|TRBJ2-2
TGCGCCAGCAGCCAAGTTGTCAGGGCCACCGGGGAGCTGTTTTTT
CASSQVVRATGELFF
>TRBV29-1|.|few|TRBJ2-3
TGCGGCGTTGGCCAGGGCGGGAGCACAGATACGCAGTATTTT
CGVGQGGSTDTQYF
>TRBV7-8|.|few|TRBJ2-1
TGTGCCAGCAGCTTAGCCTACGGACTTTTTGCCTACAATGAGCAGTTCTTC
CASSLAYGLFAYNEQFF
>TRBV28|.|few|TRBJ1-6
TGTGCCAGCAGTTCCGGAGACTCTAAATCTTCACCCCTCCACTTT
CASSSGDSKSSPLHF
>TRBV3-1|TRBD1|.|TRBJ1-2
TGTGCCAGCAGCCCCGGCGGGGACAGGGTTTGGGGCTATGGCTACACCTTC
CASSPGGDRVWGYGYTF
>TRBV2|.|few|TRBJ1-1
TGTGCCAGCAGTGGGCCTCTGAACACTGAAGCTTTCTTT
CASSGPLNTEAFF
>TRBV5-1|.|once|TRBJ2-1
TGCGCCAGCAGCTTGGCCTACCGTGGGAAATACAATGAGCAGTTCTTC
CASSLAYRGKYNEQFF
>TRBV29-1|.|.|TRBJ1-5
TGCAGCGTTGGAGGGCAGCAAAATCAGCCCCAGCATTTT
CSVGGQQNQPQHF
>TRBV6-1|.|few|TRBJ2-3
TGTGCCAGCTGGTTCGGGACCCCGAATACGCAGTATTTT
CASWFGTPNTQYF
>TRBV20-1|.|.|TRBJ2-3
TGCAGTGCTAGAGATAGGGCTTACACAGATACGCAGTATTTT
CSARDRAYTDTQYF
>TRBV29-1|.|few|TRBJ2-1
TGCAGCGTTGTTTGGTACAATGAGCAGTTCTTC
CSVVWYNEQFF
>TRBV4-2|.|.|TRBJ2-1
TGTGCCAGCAGCCAACCTGGACAACACAATGAGCAGTTCTTC
CASSQPGQHNEQFF
>TRBV28|TRBD1|few|TRBJ2-7
TGTGCCAGCAGTTCGCCCCCCGGGACAGCTGCCCACGAGCAGTACTTC
CASSSPPGTAAHEQYF
>TRBV12-3/TRBV12-4|.|.|TRBJ1-5
TGTGCCAGCAGCCTCTTATATTACCAGCCCCAGCATTTT
CASSLLYYQPQHF